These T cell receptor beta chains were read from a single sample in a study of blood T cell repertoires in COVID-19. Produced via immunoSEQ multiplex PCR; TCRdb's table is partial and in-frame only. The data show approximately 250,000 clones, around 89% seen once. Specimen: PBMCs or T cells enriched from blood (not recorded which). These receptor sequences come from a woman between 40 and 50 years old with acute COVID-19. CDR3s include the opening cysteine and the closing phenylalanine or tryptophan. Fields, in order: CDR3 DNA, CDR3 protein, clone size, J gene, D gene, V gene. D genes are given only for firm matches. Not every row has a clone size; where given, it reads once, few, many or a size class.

CDR3 DNA: TGTGCCAGCAGCGTAGGACAGGGGGTGAACACCGGGGAGCTGTTTTTT; CDR3 protein: CASSVGQGVNTGELFF; clone size: .; J gene: TRBJ2-2; D gene: TRBD1; V gene: TRBV9
CDR3 DNA: TGTGCCAGCGGAGGACAGATTAACACTGAAGCTTTCTTT; CDR3 protein: CASGGQINTEAFF; clone size: .; J gene: TRBJ1-1; D gene: .; V gene: TRBV7-8
CDR3 DNA: TGTGCCAGCAGCCGGGCTGGGGGGAGCGGGGTACGGGGTGAGCAGTTCTTC; CDR3 protein: CASSRAGGSGVRGEQFF; clone size: .; J gene: TRBJ2-1; D gene: TRBD2; V gene: TRBV11-2
CDR3 DNA: TGTGCCAGCAGTGAATATGAGGGTCAATCCCACTTT; CDR3 protein: CASSEYEGQSHF; clone size: once; J gene: TRBJ1-6; D gene: .; V gene: TRBV25-1
CDR3 DNA: TGCGCCAGCAGCCTGGCCGGGACACCCGAGAGGGGCTACACCTTC; CDR3 protein: CASSLAGTPERGYTF; clone size: .; J gene: TRBJ1-2; D gene: .; V gene: TRBV5-1
CDR3 DNA: TGTGCCAGCAGTTTTGGGGGGGGGAAGCAGTTCTTC; CDR3 protein: CASSFGGGKQFF; clone size: .; J gene: TRBJ2-1; D gene: TRBD2; V gene: TRBV12-3/TRBV12-4
CDR3 DNA: TGTGCCAGCAGAGGAAGTGGGAGGAACACTGAAGCTTTCTTT; CDR3 protein: CASRGSGRNTEAFF; clone size: .; J gene: TRBJ1-1; D gene: .; V gene: TRBV7-9
CDR3 DNA: TGCGCCAGCAGCTTAGAGACAGGGCAATACAATGAGCAGTTCTTC; CDR3 protein: CASSLETGQYNEQFF; clone size: few; J gene: TRBJ2-1; D gene: TRBD1; V gene: TRBV5-1
CDR3 DNA: TGTGCCAGCAGCTTAGAGGGAGTCGCTTCGGAGACCCAGTACTTC; CDR3 protein: CASSLEGVASETQYF; clone size: .; J gene: TRBJ2-5; D gene: .; V gene: TRBV7-2
CDR3 DNA: TGTGCCAGCAGTGAGACTAGCGAGAACAACAGCCCGCAAGAGACCCAGTACTTC; CDR3 protein: CASSETSENNSPQETQYF; clone size: .; J gene: TRBJ2-5; D gene: TRBD2; V gene: TRBV4-2
CDR3 DNA: TGTGCCAGCAGCTTAGGTTCGGGGGAAAGTACACCCCTCCACTTT; CDR3 protein: CASSLGSGESTPLHF; clone size: .; J gene: TRBJ1-6; D gene: .; V gene: TRBV7-8